The 11 T cell receptor beta chains in this list originate from one sample, sequenced in a study of blood T cell repertoires in COVID-19. Data came from immunoSEQ multiplex PCR; TCRdb stores just in-frame clones and leaves some out. The table lists around 140,000 clones, around 87% of them singletons. The sample comprised peripheral blood. Receptor source: a man in his fifties with active COVID-19.

The chain uses TRBV10-3 and TRBJ1-2; D gene uncertain. The germline CDR1 and CDR2 sequences are ENHRY and SYGVKD. Deletions cut 2 bases from V and 0 bases from J, with 4 bases between. The CDR3 has 13 residues. In nucleotides, the CDR3 is TGTGCCATCAGTGAGGCAGCTAACTATGGCTACACCTTC. Residues: CAISEAANYGYTF.

The genes are TRBV7-9 and TRBJ2-3; 8 bases match TRBD2. The germline V gene has CDR1 SEHNR and CDR2 FQNEAQ (reference sequence). This CDR3 is 18 amino acids long. V dropped 1 base and J dropped 0; count of bases not matched to a gene: 9. The CDR3 reads CASSLGRGGGPSTDTQYF. CDR3 DNA sequence: TGTGCCAGCAGCTTAGGTCGGGGCGGGGGGCCGAGCACAGATACGCAGTATTTT.

J is TRBJ1-4 and V is TRBV29-1; D may be TRBD1 (5 bases). CDR3 length: 15 amino acids. Germline assignment: CDR1 SQVTM and CDR2 ANQGSEA. V was trimmed by 7 bases and J by 0 bases, leaving 15 bases between them. The DNA of the CDR3 is TGCAGCGCCGCGCAGGGAGGCGCAACTAATGAAAAACTGTTTTTT. Residues: CSAAQGGATNEKLFF.

This clone has only a few counts. The rearrangement joins TRBV5-4 to TRBJ1-6; no firm D call. The germline V and J ends were trimmed by 6 bases and 8 bases, with 21 bases remaining between them. CDR1 is SGHNT and CDR2 is YYREEE in the germline V gene (reference sequence). The CDR3 sequence is 16 residues long. The CDR3 sequence is CASTPRSGAADSPLHF. The CDR3 DNA reads TGTGCCAGCACCCCTCGCTCGGGAGCGGCGGATTCACCCCTCCACTTT. The full variable domain, its missing parts supplied by reference TRBV5-4 and TRBJ1-6, is ETGVTQSPTHLIKTRGQQVTLRCSSQSGHNTVSWYQQALGQGPQFIFQYYREEENGRGNFPPRFSGLQFPNYSSELNVNALELDDSALYLCASTPRSGAADSPLHFGNGTRLTVT.

The rearrangement uses TRBV13 and TRBJ1-2, with D possibly being TRBD1 (6 bases). V shed 5 bases and J shed 4 bases, with 11 bases lying between them. Germline V gene data show CDR1 as PRHDT and CDR2 as FYEKMQ (reference sequence). There are 13 residues in the CDR3. CDR3 in amino acids: CASSRTDLYGYTF. CDR3 nucleotide sequence: TGTGCCAGCAGCCGGACAGACCTCTATGGCTACACCTTC.

The CDR3 is CASSYKGPGSIQYF. The CDR3, as DNA: TGTGCCAGCAGTTACAAGGGGCCAGGGTCCATTCAGTACTTC. V and J are TRBV6-5 and TRBJ2-4; tentatively, D is TRBD1 (5 bases). This CDR3 spans 14 amino acids. Germline V gene lookup returns CDR1 MNHEY and CDR2 SVGAGI. Trimming removed 2 bases from V and 9 bases from J, with 14 bases in between.

The V gene is TRBV24-1, the J gene TRBJ2-2; 9 positions match TRBD1. The CDR3 sequence is 16 residues long. Trimming removed 3 bases from V and 5 bases from J; junction bases left unmatched: 6. The V gene's germline CDR1 is KGHDR and CDR2 SFDVKD. The CDR3 DNA reads TGTGCCACCAGTGATCCCAAAGACAGGGGGACCGGGGAGCTGTTTTTT. Its translation is CATSDPKDRGTGELFF.

This chain links TRBV7-9 with TRBJ1-3; 12 nucleotides line up with TRBD1. The CDR3 is 15 residues long. Germline CDR1 is SEHNR and CDR2 is FQNEAQ (reference sequence). V shed 3 bases and J 7 bases; nucleotides not matched to a gene: 4. CDR3 in amino acids: CASSLGQGAGNTIYF. The DNA for the CDR3 is TGTGCCAGCAGCTTGGGACAGGGGGCAGGGAACACCATATATTTT.

The chain is built from TRBV5-1 and TRBJ2-3; 9 nucleotides align to TRBD1. With V trimmed by 3 bases and J by 4 bases, 6 bases remained unmatched. The CDR3 length is 15 residues. CDR1 SGHRS and CDR2 YFSETQ come from the germline V gene. The CDR3 DNA reads TGCGCCAGCAGCTGGGGGGACAGGGATGCAGATACGCAGTATTTT. Residues: CASSWGDRDADTQYF.

Points on this clone: In the same sample, other DNA sequences code for this CDR3. The genes are TRBV7-2 and TRBJ2-3, with no clear D. Germline V gives CDR1 SGHTA, CDR2 FQGNSA. This CDR3 has 12 residues. V lost 3 bases and J 3 bases, leaving 4 bases between the germline ends. The CDR3, as DNA: TGTGCCAGCAGCTTTCTTACAGATACGCAGTATTTT. It encodes CASSFLTDTQYF. Supplemented by reference TRBV7-2 and TRBJ2-3, the full variable domain reads GAGVSQSPSNKVTEKGKDVELRCDPISGHTALYWYRQSLGQGLEFLIYFQGNSAPDKSGLPSDRFSAERTGGSVSTLTIQRTQQEDSAVYLCASSFLTDTQYFGPGTRLTVL.

This chain links TRBV3-1 (or the pseudogene TRBV3-2) with TRBJ2-3; 9 nucleotides match TRBD2. Losses at the gene ends were 5 bases for V and 0 bases for J; bases not matched to a gene: 3. There are 15 residues in the CDR3. CDR1 and CDR2 (germline): LGHDT, YNNKEL (reference sequence). The CDR3 DNA is TGTGCCAGCAGCGAGAGCGGGGGGAGCACAGATACGCAGTATTTT. This sequence encodes CASSESGGSTDTQYF.